This T cell receptor beta chain appears in the sequencing data of a study of blood T cell repertoires in COVID-19. Study overall: Some COVID-19 samples were acute and others convalescent; all came from the United States, Italy and Spain. Sources were T cells, B-cell-depleted T cells, or PBMCs; the material itself was cDNA or gDNA.

V lost 0 bases, J lost 4 bases, and 7 bases lay in between. CDR1 is SGHRS and CDR2 is YFSETQ in the germline V gene. The CDR3 spans 13 residues. Per the authors' pipeline: Nucleated cell counts were estimated from reference gene primer amplification. The data were produced by immunoSEQ multiplex PCR, yet TCRdb's version contains in-frame clones alone and is incomplete. The DNA gave D and trimming, while V, J and clone size come from that table. The repertoire holds a few hundred thousand clones, with approximately 86% as singletons. This chain joins TRBV5-1 and TRBJ2-5, with no clear D. Material: peripheral blood. This receptor was taken from a woman aged 25 to 45 who had recovered from COVID-19. The CDR3 DNA follows: TGCGCCAGCAGCTTGGTTACGGTAGAGACCCAGTACTTC. This sequence encodes CASSLVTVETQYF.